This T cell receptor beta chain came from a study of OX40 agonist ivuxolimab in advanced cancers. On the study more broadly: Antecedent anti-PD-1, anti-PD-L1 or anti-CTLA-4 therapy was permissible, with roughly 36% having received some. Overall study findings and caveats: Circulating CD4+ and CD8+ T cells showed clonal expansion by week 6 at 0.1 to 3.0 mg/kg. On average, CD8+ T cells had more expanded clones than CD4+. Expanded peripheral T cells had an undetermined antigen specificity.

The V and J ends lost 1 base and 4 bases respectively, with 13 bases between them. The CDR3 length is 16 residues. Germline values: CDR1 LGHNA, CDR2 YNFKEQ. The method was immunoSEQ multiplex PCR; TCRdb's version includes in-frame clones alone and lacks a portion of them. Here the sample spans more than 60,000 clones, roughly 87% being singletons. Details on this clone: Its antigen is still unknown.

V and J are TRBV4-2 and TRBJ2-2; TRBD1 or TRBD2 may be the D gene (6 bases each). This TCR was sampled from an adult with an advanced solid tumor such as melanoma, head and neck, liver or kidney cancer. The source material was CD4+ or CD8+ T cells sorted from blood, sampled in a trial of the OX40 agonist ivuxolimab. Here the CDR3 reads CASSQGGTQGTGELFF. CDR3 nucleotides: TGTGCCAGCAGCCAAGGCGGGACACAAGGCACCGGGGAGCTGTTTTTT.